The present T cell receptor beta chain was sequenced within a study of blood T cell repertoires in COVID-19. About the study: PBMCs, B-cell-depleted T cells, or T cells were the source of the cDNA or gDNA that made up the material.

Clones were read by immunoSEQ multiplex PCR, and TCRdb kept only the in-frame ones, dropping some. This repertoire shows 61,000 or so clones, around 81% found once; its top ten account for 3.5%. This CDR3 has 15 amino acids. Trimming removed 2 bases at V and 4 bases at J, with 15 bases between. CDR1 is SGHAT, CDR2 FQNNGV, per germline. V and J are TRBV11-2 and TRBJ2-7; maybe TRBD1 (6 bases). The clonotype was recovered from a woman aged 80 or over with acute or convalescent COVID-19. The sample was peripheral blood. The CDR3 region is CASSLLRGSGYEQYF. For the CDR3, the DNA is TGTGCCAGCAGCTTATTGAGGGGGAGTGGGTACGAGCAGTACTTC.